Listed below are T cell receptor beta chains from one sample, sequenced in a study of cytomegalovirus exposure and HLA in healthy donors. Only in-frame clones appear in the TCRdb table, and some are missing; sequencing was by immunoSEQ multiplex PCR. The sample yields 160,000 or so clones, approximately 82% seen once. The sequenced material came from PBMCs. The source of these receptors is a male donor in good health and CMV-seronegative. Both conserved end residues are part of each CDR3.

J | V | CDR3
TRBJ2-7 | TRBV11-3 | CASSLRTSAYEQYF
TRBJ2-2 | TRBV7-2 | CASSLTSGKTGELFF
TRBJ2-1 | TRBV28 | CASSSGQNNEQFF
TRBJ1-1 | TRBV7-2 | CASSSVDLGSEAFF
TRBJ1-5 | TRBV19 | CASSIQLIQPQHF
TRBJ1-1 | TRBV7-9 | CASSLRQGSEAFF
TRBJ1-5 | TRBV7-8 | CASSPQRNQPQHF
TRBJ2-7 | TRBV5-4 | CASSPGTGFEQYF
TRBJ2-5 | TRBV25-1 | CASSESRQRGETQYF
TRBJ2-5 | TRBV2 | CASSARTQETQYF